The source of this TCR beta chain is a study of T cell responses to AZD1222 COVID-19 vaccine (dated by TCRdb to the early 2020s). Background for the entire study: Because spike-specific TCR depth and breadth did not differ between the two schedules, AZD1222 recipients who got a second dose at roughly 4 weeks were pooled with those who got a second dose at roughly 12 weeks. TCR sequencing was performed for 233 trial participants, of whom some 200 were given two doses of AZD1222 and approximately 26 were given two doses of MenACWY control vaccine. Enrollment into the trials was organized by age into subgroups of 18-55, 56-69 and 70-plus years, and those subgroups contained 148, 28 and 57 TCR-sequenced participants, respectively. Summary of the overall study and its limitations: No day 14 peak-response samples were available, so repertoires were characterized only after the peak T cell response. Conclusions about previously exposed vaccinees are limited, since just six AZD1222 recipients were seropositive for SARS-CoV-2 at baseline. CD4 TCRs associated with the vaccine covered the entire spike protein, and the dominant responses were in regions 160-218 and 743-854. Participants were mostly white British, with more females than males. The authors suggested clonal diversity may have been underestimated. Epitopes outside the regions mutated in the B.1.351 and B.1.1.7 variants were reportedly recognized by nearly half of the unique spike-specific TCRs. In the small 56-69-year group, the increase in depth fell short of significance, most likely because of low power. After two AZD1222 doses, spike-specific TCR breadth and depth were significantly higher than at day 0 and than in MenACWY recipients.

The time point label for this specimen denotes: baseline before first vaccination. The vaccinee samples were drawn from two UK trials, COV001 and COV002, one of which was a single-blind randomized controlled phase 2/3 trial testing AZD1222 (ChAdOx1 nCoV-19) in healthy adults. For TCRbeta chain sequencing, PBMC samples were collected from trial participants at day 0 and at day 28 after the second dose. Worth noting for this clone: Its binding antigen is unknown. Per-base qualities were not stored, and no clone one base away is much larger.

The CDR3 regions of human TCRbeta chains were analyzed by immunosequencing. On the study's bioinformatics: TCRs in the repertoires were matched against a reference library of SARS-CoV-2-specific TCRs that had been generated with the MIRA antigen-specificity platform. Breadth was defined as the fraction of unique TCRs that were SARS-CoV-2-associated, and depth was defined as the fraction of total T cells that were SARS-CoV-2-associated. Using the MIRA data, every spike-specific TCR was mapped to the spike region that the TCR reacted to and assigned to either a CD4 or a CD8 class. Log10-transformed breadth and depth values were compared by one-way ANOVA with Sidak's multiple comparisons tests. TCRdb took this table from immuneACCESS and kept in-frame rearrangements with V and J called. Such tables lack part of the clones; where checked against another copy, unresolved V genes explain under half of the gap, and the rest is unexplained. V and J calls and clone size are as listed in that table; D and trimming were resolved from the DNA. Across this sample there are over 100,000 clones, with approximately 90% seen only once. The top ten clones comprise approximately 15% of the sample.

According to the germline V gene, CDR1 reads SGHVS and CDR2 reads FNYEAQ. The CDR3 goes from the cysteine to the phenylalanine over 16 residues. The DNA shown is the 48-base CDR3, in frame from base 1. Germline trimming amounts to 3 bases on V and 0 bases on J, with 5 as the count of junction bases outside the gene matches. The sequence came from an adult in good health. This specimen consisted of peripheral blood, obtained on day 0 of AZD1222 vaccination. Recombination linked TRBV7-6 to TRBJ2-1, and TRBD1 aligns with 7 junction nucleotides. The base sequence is TGTGCCAGCAGCTTCCGGGACAGAAGCTCCTACAATGAGCAGTTCTTC. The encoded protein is CASSFRDRSSYNEQFF.